The rows below give T cell receptor beta chains drawn from one sample of a study of neurological immune-mediated disorders. MiXCR was run by TCRdb on the 5' RACE reads, yielding one entry per CDR3 protein. The sample has 11,000 to 15,000 distinct CDR3 sequences, roughly a tenth seen once. The sample consisted of PBMCs. These TCRs come from a woman aged 40 to 49 in good health. Both conserved end residues are part of each CDR3. D genes are given only for firm matches. Only part of the rows carry a size: once, few, many, or a class if the clone is expanded.

V	D	length	size	J	CDR3	DNA
TRBV7-6	TRBD1	16	medium-sized	TRBJ2-2	CASSPRTGTNTGELFF	TGTGCCAGCAGCCCCCGGACAGGGACTAACACCGGGGAGCTGTTTTTT
TRBV20-1	-	8	large	TRBJ1-4	CSAGKLFF	TGCAGTGCGGGAAAACTGTTTTTT
TRBV5-1	TRBD1	16	-	TRBJ1-5	CASSLARGAGNQPQHF	TGCGCCAGCAGCTTGGCCAGGGGGGCTGGCAATCAGCCCCAGCATTTT
TRBV6-5	-	15	many	TRBJ2-1	CASSYSGSSYNEQFF	TGTGCCAGCAGTTACTCGGGCAGCTCCTACAATGAGCAGTTCTTC
TRBV6-5	-	15	many	TRBJ1-4	CASSPEGTTNEKLFF	TGTGCCAGCAGTCCCGAGGGAACAACTAATGAAAAACTGTTTTTT
TRBV20-1	-	15	many	TRBJ2-3	CSAHGASPSTDTQYF	TGCAGTGCCCATGGGGCTAGCCCTAGCACAGATACGCAGTATTTT
TRBV7-8	-	13	many	TRBJ2-5	CASSLGQKETQYF	TGTGCCAGCAGCTTAGGACAGAAAGAGACCCAGTACTTC
TRBV24-1	-	14	-	TRBJ2-1	CATSALAFSNEQFF	TGTGCCACCAGTGCACTAGCTTTTAGCAATGAGCAGTTCTTC
TRBV7-9	-	13	medium-sized	TRBJ2-1	CASSFSTVGEQFF	TGTGCCAGCAGCTTCTCTACGGTCGGTGAGCAGTTCTTC
TRBV20-1	-	12	many	TRBJ1-2	CSASSGNYGYTF	TGCAGTGCTAGTTCCGGGAACTATGGCTACACCTTC
TRBV12-3/TRBV12-4	-	13	many	TRBJ2-3	CASSFRRRDTQYF	TGTGCCAGCAGTTTCAGGAGGCGGGATACGCAGTATTTT
TRBV11-2	-	14	-	TRBJ1-2	CASSLSMTVYGYTF	TGTGCCAGCAGCTTATCGATGACCGTATATGGCTACACCTTC
TRBV28	-	15	many	TRBJ2-1	CASTYSGTTYNEQFF	TGTGCCAGCACCTATTCCGGGACAACCTACAATGAGCAGTTCTTC
TRBV20-1	TRBD1	14	many	TRBJ2-1	CSATPSGGYNEQFF	TGCAGTGCTACTCCATCAGGGGGCTACAATGAGCAGTTCTTC
TRBV7-9	TRBD2	16	many	TRBJ2-3	CASSPPGGRGTDTQYF	TGTGCCAGCAGCCCCCCCGGCGGGAGAGGAACAGATACGCAGTATTTT
TRBV12-5	-	17	once	TRBJ2-2	CASGLVVRGTNTGELFF	TGTGCTAGTGGTTTGGTGGTAAGGGGCACCAACACCGGGGAGCTGTTTTTT
TRBV28	-	12	medium-sized	TRBJ1-4	CATSWGREKLFF	TGTGCCACCAGTTGGGGGCGGGAAAAACTGTTTTTT
TRBV10-1	-	14	many	TRBJ2-7	CASSRGRVDYEQYF	TGCGCCAGCAGTCGAGGCAGGGTTGACTACGAGCAGTACTTC
TRBV7-8	-	14	many	TRBJ1-5	CASSFGSDNQPQHF	TGTGCCAGCAGCTTTGGTAGCGACAATCAGCCCCAGCATTTT
TRBV20-1	-	15	many	TRBJ2-2	CSARPSDIYTGELFF	TGCAGTGCTAGACCTTCGGACATTTACACCGGGGAGCTGTTTTTT
TRBV29-1	-	13	medium-sized	TRBJ1-1	CSVKDGWRTEAFF	TGCAGCGTTAAGGACGGCTGGAGAACTGAAGCTTTCTTT
TRBV20-1	-	12	-	TRBJ1-1	CSASWGNTEAFF	TGCAGTGCTAGTTGGGGGAACACTGAAGCTTTCTTT
TRBV7-2	TRBD2	17	many	TRBJ2-1	CASSLGVAGVSYNEQFF	TGTGCCAGCAGCTTAGGAGTAGCGGGAGTCTCCTACAATGAGCAGTTCTTC
TRBV10-3	-	14	many	TRBJ2-2	CASGYEARTGELFF	TGTGCCTCCGGGTACGAAGCGCGCACCGGGGAGCTGTTTTTT
TRBV12-3/TRBV12-4	-	16	many	TRBJ1-2	CASSEASLVPTYGYTF	TGTGCCAGCAGTGAGGCCAGCCTCGTCCCTACTTATGGCTACACCTTC
TRBV5-1	-	14	many	TRBJ2-7	CASSLERNTYEQYF	TGCGCCAGCAGCTTGGAAAGGAACACCTACGAGCAGTACTTC
TRBV20-1	-	17	many	TRBJ2-5	CSARGYTGLALMETQYF	TGCAGTGCTAGAGGCTACACGGGGCTAGCTCTAATGGAGACCCAGTACTTC
TRBV20-1	-	15	many	TRBJ2-5	CSARDTGGRQETQYF	TGCAGTGCTAGAGATACCGGGGGACGGCAAGAGACCCAGTACTTC
TRBV7-9	-	13	-	TRBJ2-7	CASSHPGGHEQYF	TGTGCCAGCAGCCACCCAGGAGGTCACGAGCAGTACTTC
TRBV12-3/TRBV12-4	TRBD1	14	-	TRBJ2-7	CASNPGTGTYEQYF	TGTGCCAGCAACCCCGGGACAGGGACCTACGAGCAGTACTTC
TRBV5-1	-	14	many	TRBJ2-3	CASSPGQEGDTQYF	TGCGCCAGCAGCCCCGGACAGGAGGGGGATACGCAGTATTTT
TRBV7-9	-	12	many	TRBJ2-2	CASRLITGELFF	TGTGCCAGCAGACTTATCACCGGGGAGCTGTTTTTT
TRBV20-1	-	12	many	TRBJ2-1	CSARLAYNEQFF	TGCAGTGCCCGACTAGCCTACAATGAGCAGTTCTTC